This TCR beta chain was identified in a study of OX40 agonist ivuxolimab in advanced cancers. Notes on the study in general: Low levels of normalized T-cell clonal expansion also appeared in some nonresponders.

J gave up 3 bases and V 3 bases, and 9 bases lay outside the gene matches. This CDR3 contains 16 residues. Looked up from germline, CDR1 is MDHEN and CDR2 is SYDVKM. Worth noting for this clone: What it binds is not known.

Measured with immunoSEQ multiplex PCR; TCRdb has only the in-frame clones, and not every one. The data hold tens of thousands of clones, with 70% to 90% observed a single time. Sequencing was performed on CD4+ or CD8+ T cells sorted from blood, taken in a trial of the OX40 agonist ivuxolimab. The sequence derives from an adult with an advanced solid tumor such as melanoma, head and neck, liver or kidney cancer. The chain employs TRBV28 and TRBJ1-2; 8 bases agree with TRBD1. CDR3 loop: CASSFRGRGVYYGYTF. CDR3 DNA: TGTGCCAGCAGTTTCAGGGGGCGAGGAGTCTACTATGGCTACACCTTC.